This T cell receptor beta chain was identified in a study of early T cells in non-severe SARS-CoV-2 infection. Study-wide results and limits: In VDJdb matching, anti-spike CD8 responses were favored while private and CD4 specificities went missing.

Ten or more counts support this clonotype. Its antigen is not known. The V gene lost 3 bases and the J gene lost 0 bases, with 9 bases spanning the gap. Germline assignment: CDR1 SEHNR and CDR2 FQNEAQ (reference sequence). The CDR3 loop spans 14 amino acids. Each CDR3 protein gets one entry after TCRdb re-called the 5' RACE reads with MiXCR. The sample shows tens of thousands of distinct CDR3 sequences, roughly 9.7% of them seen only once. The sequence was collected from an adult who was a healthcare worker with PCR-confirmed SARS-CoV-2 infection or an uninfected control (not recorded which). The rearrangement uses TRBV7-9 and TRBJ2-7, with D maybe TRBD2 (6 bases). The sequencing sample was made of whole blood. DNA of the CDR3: TGTGCCAGCAGCTTTACCGGGAGCTCCTACGAGCAGTACTTC. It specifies CASSFTGSSYEQYF.